The clone carrying this T cell receptor (beta chain) was seen only once. Germline CDR1 is SGHVS and CDR2 is FQNEAQ. V was cut by 1 base and J by 7 bases, with 20 bases left in between. This CDR3 has 17 amino acids. The data belong to a study of CD8 T cells in Susac syndrome. RNA was extracted with the RNeasy kit, and a quantity of about 0.45 to 1 ug was reverse transcribed using random hexamers. One entry per CDR3 protein results from TCRdb running MiXCR on the immunoSEQ multiplex PCR reads. Of some 300,000 distinct CDR3 sequences in the sample, about 89% are singletons; the top ten hold around 0.18%.

Sequenced: CD8+ T cells from PBMCs. This sequence joins TRBV7-8 and TRBJ1-5, with D unclear. This receptor was taken from a human donor with multiple sclerosis. CDR3 sequence (DNA): TGTGCCAGCAGCTTAGGCGCGTTCGGGAACGGGCAACAGCCCCAGCATTTT. Translation: CASSLGAFGNGQQPQHF.